This TCR beta chain was identified during a study of T cells in Graves' hyperthyroidism and ophthalmopathy. Graves' hyperthyroidism is called stable when ophthalmopathy does not progress within 18 months. Uncontrolled infection, other autoimmune disease, pregnancy or lactation excluded patients. Comment on this clonotype: Its specificity is unknown.

CDR1 MNHNY and CDR2 SVGAGI come from the germline V gene (reference sequence). The CDR3 has 12 amino acids. V was trimmed by 7 bases and J by 0 bases, leaving 6 bases between them. Whole-study findings and limits: Among clonotypes expanded in thyroid above 0.001, most were also found in blood. For ophthalmopathy, model prediction preceded onset by a median approximately 6 months.

Researchers amplified the TCR beta CDR3 regions from RNA transcripts. Researchers ran a first-round RT-PCR on the TCR CDR3 using the HTBI primer set. Via MiXCR, TCRdb re-called the multiplex PCR reads, giving one row per CDR3 protein. This table holds hundreds of thousands of distinct CDR3 sequences, about half found once. The sample taken for sequencing was peripheral blood or thyroid tissue (not recorded which). V is TRBV6-6 and J is TRBJ1-1, with D unclear. The clonotype comes from a woman aged 18-35 years with Graves' hyperthyroidism. This CDR3 is CASTKVNTEAFF. The CDR3 nucleotides are TGTGCCAGCACAAAGGTGAACACTGAAGCTTTCTTT.